This TCR beta chain was recovered during a study of early T cells in non-severe SARS-CoV-2 infection (TCRdb year 2021). Some background on the complete study: Because TCR sequencing was done on bulk RNA from unsorted whole blood, the alpha and beta chains could not be paired. Study-wide conclusions, independent of this receptor: Matching against VDJdb was skewed toward anti-spike CD8 responses, likely underestimated virus-specific expansions, and missed private and CD4 specificities.

Libraries came from 5' RACE. The sequencing machine was a NextSeq 500. Unique molecular identifiers were attached to individual cDNA molecules in the TCR library protocol so that sequencing error and PCR bias could be corrected. Both TCR alpha and beta chains were sequenced, and tight co-correlation was observed between alpha and beta sequence abundances in each sample. As for the authors' bioinformatics: V gene, J gene and CDR3 annotation of TCR sequences was performed with Decombinator V4. TCRs were defined as expanded if a significant change between any two time points was detected under a Poisson model with p below 0.0001. Abundances of TCRs were expressed as counts per million after normalisation to the total number of TCRs sequenced in each sample. TRAV1-2 paired with TRAJ12, TRAJ20 or TRAJ33 defined MAIT TCRs, while TRAV10 paired with TRAJ18 defined iNKT TCRs. A search of VDJdb, accessed on 1 November 2021, was run for TCRs annotated to CMV, EBV and SARS-CoV-2, with TCRs annotated for multiple antigens excluded. TCRdb reworked the public reads: Q25 trimming with fastp, MiXCR clone assembly, productive beta chains retained. For every CDR3 protein sequence, its rows merge into one entry that carries the most common genes and DNA. The authors' filters were not applied to this entry. Counted in this sample were about 73,000 distinct CDR3 sequences; around 15% of them appeared once. Around 15% of the sample lies in the top ten.

Set within a cohort of healthcare workers in London, UK, this nested case-control study involved weekly PCR testing of nasopharyngeal swabs along with blood sampling. Between 23 and 31 March 2020, the week of the UK lockdown, healthcare workers were enrolled and then followed up weekly for as long as 16 weeks. Notes on this clonotype: What this receptor recognizes is not known. The sample holds no much larger clone one base away, and base qualities are not on file.

From the cysteine up to the phenylalanine, the CDR3 has a length of 12 residues. The CDR3 DNA has 36 bases and is translated from base 1. As encoded in the germline V gene, CDR1 is SQVTM while CDR2 is ANQGSEA. V is cut by 4 bases and J by 10 bases, and the space between the germline ends is 14 bases. This TCR derives from an adult who was a healthcare worker with PCR-confirmed SARS-CoV-2 infection or an uninfected control (not recorded which). Input material: whole blood. The rearranged chain carries TRBV29-1 and TRBJ2-1; the D gene is perhaps TRBD1, on 5 matching bases. The DNA reads as follows: TGCAGCGTTGGACAGACCCCGGGCGAGCAGTTCTTC. Its protein is CSVGQTPGEQFF.